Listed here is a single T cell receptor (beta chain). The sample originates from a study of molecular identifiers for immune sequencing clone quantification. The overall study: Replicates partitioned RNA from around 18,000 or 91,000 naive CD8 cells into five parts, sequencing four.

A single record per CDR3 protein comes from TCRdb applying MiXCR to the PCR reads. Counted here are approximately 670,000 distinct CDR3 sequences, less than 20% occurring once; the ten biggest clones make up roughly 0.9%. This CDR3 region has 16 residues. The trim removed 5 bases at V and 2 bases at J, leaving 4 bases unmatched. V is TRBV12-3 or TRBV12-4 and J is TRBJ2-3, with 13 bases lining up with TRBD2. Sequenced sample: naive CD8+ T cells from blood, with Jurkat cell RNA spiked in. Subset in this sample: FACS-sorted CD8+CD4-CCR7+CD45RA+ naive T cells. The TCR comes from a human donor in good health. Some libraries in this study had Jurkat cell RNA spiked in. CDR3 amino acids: CASSHGTSGVTDTQYF. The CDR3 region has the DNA TGTGCCAGCAGTCACGGGACTAGCGGGGTCACAGATACGCAGTATTTT.